What follows describes a single TCR beta chain. Its antigen is unknown. This entry belongs to a study of OX40 agonist ivuxolimab in advanced cancers. V lost 1 base and J 1 base, leaving 8 bases between the germline ends. Germline values: CDR1 SGHAT, CDR2 FQNNGV. The length of the CDR3 is 15 residues. Patients were ruled out by autoimmune disease history or systemic immunosuppression. The assay was immunoSEQ multiplex PCR, and TCRdb's table has in-frame clones only and misses some. The sample contains tens of thousands of clones, around 80% of which appear only once. Study-wide points: Nonresponders, in some cases, also had low normalized T-cell clonal expansion. More expanded clones were found, on average, in CD8+ than in CD4+ T cells.

This chain uses TRBV11-2 with TRBJ2-1; weak D call: TRBD1 (5 bases). The sequence was obtained from an adult with an advanced solid tumor such as melanoma, head and neck, liver or kidney cancer. Source: CD4+ or CD8+ T cells sorted from blood, taken in a trial of the OX40 agonist ivuxolimab. The CDR3 region has the DNA TGTGCCAGCAGCTTAGCACCAGGGTCCTACAATGAGCAGTTCTTC. Translation: CASSLAPGSYNEQFF. Filled out from reference TRBV11-2 and TRBJ2-1, the complete variable domain reads EAGVAQSPRYKIIEKRQSVAFWCNPISGHATLYWYQQILGQGPKLLIQFQNNGVVDDSQLPKDRFSAERLKGVDSTLKIQPAKLEDSAVYLCASSLAPGSYNEQFFGPGTRLTVL.